The clone carrying this T cell receptor beta chain came up a few times. Its target is unknown. Sequencing used immunoSEQ multiplex PCR; TCRdb keeps in-frame clones, though not all of them. The table lists around 120,000 clones, approximately 83% of them singletons. The source of the sample is a study of T cell responses to AZD1222 COVID-19 vaccine. Study details: Pooled samples include second doses given at about 4 or 12 weeks.

Study-level findings and limits: Vaccine-related CD4 TCRs covered spike, predominating at 160-218 and 743-854.

The V end lost 8 bases, the J end lost 4 bases, and 17 bases lay between the germline ends. Per the germline V gene, CDR1 is LNHDA and CDR2 is SQIVND (reference sequence). The CDR3 has 14 amino acids. The sample here was peripheral blood, taken on day 0 of AZD1222 vaccination. This TCR was sampled from an adult in good health. This chain joins TRBV19 and TRBJ1-1; D remains unclear. This CDR3 reads CASRKGGSATEAFF. The CDR3 bases are TGTGCCAGTCGAAAGGGAGGAAGTGCCACTGAAGCTTTCTTT.